Each of the 5 T cell receptor beta chains below was sequenced from the same sample in a study of control samples from healthy donors and cancer patients. Sequencing used immunoSEQ multiplex PCR; TCRdb keeps in-frame clones, though not all of them. The table includes 170,000 or so clones, 85% to 90% detected once. The material sequenced was blood. Source of these receptors: a woman aged 50 to 65 in good health.

A remark on this clone: Other DNA sequences within the sample encode an identical CDR3. The chain carries TRBV9 and TRBJ1-4; D is possibly TRBD1 (5 bases). Germline assignment: CDR1 SGDLS and CDR2 YYNGEE. The V end lost 0 bases, the J end lost 5 bases, and 8 bases lay between the germline ends. The CDR3 runs 14 residues. The CDR3, as DNA: TGTGCCAGCAGCGTAGGGCAGGGCAATGAAAAACTGTTTTTT. Translating gives CASSVGQGNEKLFF.

This clone was picked up a small number of times. J is TRBJ1-6 and V is TRBV28; TRBD1 agrees at 7 bases. The CDR3 is 15 residues long. Germline trimming cut 5 bases from V and 4 bases from J; bases unmatched to any gene: 5. Germline CDR1 and CDR2: MDHEN and SYDVKM. The CDR3 here is CASSQRGQYNSPLHF. CDR3 bases: TGTGCCAGCAGTCAAAGGGGACAGTATAATTCACCCCTCCACTTT.

The chain couples TRBV28 to TRBJ2-7; D is ambiguous. Trimming removed 10 bases at V and 3 bases at J, with 10 bases between. There are 11 residues in the CDR3. Germline CDR1 and CDR2: MDHEN and SYDVKM. CDR3 amino acids: CATFGLYEQYF. The CDR3 region has the DNA TGTGCCACTTTTGGCCTCTACGAGCAGTACTTC.

This clone has only one observation. This chain joins TRBV18 and TRBJ1-5; D gene ambiguous. This CDR3 is 13 amino acids long. Germline V CDR1 and CDR2: KGHSH, LQKENI. V lost 3 bases and J 7 bases, leaving 10 bases between the germline ends. CDR3 nucleotide sequence: TGTGCCAGCTCACCGGAGCCCCAGCAGCCCCAGCATTTT. This sequence encodes CASSPEPQQPQHF.

This clone was counted once. This chain uses TRBV28 with TRBJ1-3, with a tentative D call TRBD1 (5 bases). Germline CDR1 reads MDHEN; CDR2 reads SYDVKM. The V gene lost 7 bases and the J gene lost 0 bases, with 10 bases spanning the gap. The CDR3 extends over 14 amino acids. In DNA form, the CDR3 reads TGTGCCAGCACCGAGGGGCTCTCTGGAAACACCATATATTTT. Amino acids: CASTEGLSGNTIYF. The entire variable domain, with the rest obtained from reference TRBV28 and TRBJ1-3, is as follows: DVKVTQSSRYLVKRTGEKVFLECVQDMDHENMFWYRQDPGLGLRLIYFSYDVKMKEKGDIPEGYSVSREKKERFSLILESASTNQTSMYLCASTEGLSGNTIYFGEGSWLTVV.